One sample yielded the 21 T cell receptor beta chains listed below, sequenced in a study of vaccination effects on CD4 cells after COVID-19. Libraries were prepared by immunoSEQ multiplex PCR; TCRdb keeps only in-frame clonotypes and omits some of them. This table holds about 27,000 clones, 55% to 75% found once. CD4+ T cells specific for antigen were expanded with viral peptide pools by the ViraFEST assay before sequencing. CD4+ T cell isolation took place after less than 13 days of culture. Vaccine recipients, nucleocapsid antibody negative, had no prior SARS-CoV-2 infection. Their target antigens are unknown. Material: CD4+ T cells from PBMCs cultured with SARS-CoV-2 spike peptides, obtained before COVID-19 vaccination. The receptors derive from a human donor who received a COVID-19 vaccine.

The rearrangement links TRBV5-1 to TRBJ2-3; 12 bases map to TRBD2. This CDR3 comprises 19 residues. CDR1 is SGHRS, CDR2 YFSETQ, per germline. V shed 2 bases, J shed 4 bases, and the junction held 14 bases outside the gene matches. CDR3 in amino acids: CASSLPKGRLAGDADTQYF. As DNA, the CDR3 is TGCGCCAGCAGCTTACCAAAGGGCCGACTAGCGGGAGACGCAGATACGCAGTATTTT.

This clone was seen a few times. This chain's CDR3 is CASMKGGANTEAFF. The CDR3 DNA sequence: TGTGCCAGTATGAAAGGCGGGGCGAACACTGAAGCTTTCTTT. V usage is TRBV19 and J usage is TRBJ1-1, with a possible D match to TRBD1 (5 bases). Germline values: CDR1 LNHDA, CDR2 SQIVND (reference sequence). The ends were cut back, 7 bases at V and 1 base at J, with 13 bases in the middle. This CDR3 contains 14 residues.

This clone was counted between two and nine times. The chain uses TRBV19 and TRBJ2-2, with D hard to call. The CDR3 loop spans 13 amino acids. V lost 3 bases and J lost 5, with 7 bases in between. Germline V gene sequence: CDR1 LNHDA, CDR2 SQIVND (reference sequence). CDR3 region: CASSISRTGELFF. The CDR3 coding sequence is TGTGCCAGTAGTATTTCCAGAACCGGGGAGCTGTTTTTT.

The gene calls are TRBV6-5 and TRBJ2-7; no clear D. This CDR3 comprises 14 residues. Trimming stripped 6 bases from V and 1 base from J, with 13 bases between. CDR1 is MNHEY, CDR2 SVGAGI, per germline. CDR3 nucleotides: TGTGCCAGCAGGCAAACAGTTTTTTCCTACGAGCAGTACTTC. Protein sequence: CASRQTVFSYEQYF.

This chain joins TRBV29-1 and TRBJ1-2; 10 bases align to TRBD1. Germline values: CDR1 SQVTM, CDR2 ANQGSEA. J lost 7 bases, V lost 5 bases, and 16 bases had no gene match. The CDR3 has 16 amino acids. The CDR3 is CSVLTSGGQGIFGYTF. DNA for the CDR3: TGCAGCGTTCTCACTAGCGGGGGACAGGGGATTTTTGGCTACACCTTC.

The V and J genes are TRBV5-3 and TRBJ2-7, with D possibly called TRBD1 or TRBD2 (5 bases each). TRBV5-3 is noted as an ORF with a role that remains uncertain. The CDR3 sequence is 15 residues long. The V end lost 4 bases, the J end lost 9 bases, and 23 bases lay between the germline ends. In DNA form, the CDR3 reads TGTGCCAGAAGCCGGGGACCACACCGGGTTCTTGGGCAGTACTTC. It is translated as CARSRGPHRVLGQYF.

The V gene is TRBV3-1 (or the pseudogene TRBV3-2), the J gene TRBJ2-7, with D uncertain. Germline CDR1 reads LGHDT; CDR2 reads YNNKEL (reference sequence). Between the trimmed V and J ends, which lost 4 bases and 2 bases, there was a span of 18 bases. The CDR3 loop spans 16 amino acids. CDR3: CASSPPKGGKTYEQYF. Here the CDR3 DNA reads TGTGCCAGCAGCCCCCCCAAGGGCGGAAAAACCTACGAGCAGTACTTC.

The chain carries TRBV7-9 and TRBJ2-3; 7 nucleotides match TRBD2. Looked up from germline, CDR1 is SEHNR and CDR2 is FQNEAQ (reference sequence). J gave up 5 bases and V 6 bases, and 11 bases lay outside the gene matches. The CDR3 extends over 15 amino acids. The CDR3 nucleotides are TGTGCCAGCAGTTCCTCGACTAGCTCGGTAGATACGCAGTATTTT. Translated, it gives CASSSSTSSVDTQYF.

The chain employs TRBV6-5 and TRBJ1-5, with 7 bases matching TRBD1. The CDR3 has 16 residues. V was clipped by 4 bases and J by 7 bases; unmatched bases: 13. Germline CDR1 is MNHEY and CDR2 is SVGAGI. The CDR3 DNA reads TGTGCCAGCAGTTCCGGACTCAGGGGGGGCTGGCAGCCCCAGCATTTT. Its protein product is CASSSGLRGGWQPQHF.

This clone was counted only a few times. The V call is TRBV7-9, the J call TRBJ1-2, with D possibly TRBD1 on 5 matching bases. Between the trimmed V and J ends, which lost 5 bases and 7 bases, there was a span of 8 bases. There are 11 residues in the CDR3. Germline V gene data show CDR1 as SEHNR and CDR2 as FQNEAQ (reference sequence). The CDR3, as DNA: TGTGCCAGCAGCCCAGACAGTGGCTACACCTTC. It translates to CASSPDSGYTF.

The chain combines TRBV5-6 with TRBJ1-4; no firm D call. CDR3 length: 14 amino acids. The V end lost 2 bases, the J end lost 4 bases, and 9 bases lay between the germline ends. CDR1 is SGHDT and CDR2 is YYEEEE in the germline V gene. CDR3 amino acids: CASSFYISNEKLFF. In DNA, the CDR3 is TGTGCCAGCAGCTTTTACATTAGTAATGAAAAACTGTTTTTT.

The V and J genes are TRBV19 and TRBJ1-2; no reliable D call. The CDR3 loop spans 15 amino acids. CDR1 is LNHDA, CDR2 SQIVND, per germline (reference sequence). V was trimmed by 3 bases and J by 4 bases, leaving 15 bases between them. The DNA for the CDR3 is TGTGCCAGTAGTATCACCCAGGACGGCCTCTATGGCTACACCTTC. The encoded protein is CASSITQDGLYGYTF.

The chain links TRBV5-1 to TRBJ2-1, with 9 bases aligning to TRBD1. Unmatched junction bases numbered 2, after V lost 3 bases and J lost 10 bases. The CDR3 runs to 12 residues. CDR1 and CDR2 (germline): SGHRS, YFSETQ. In nucleotides, the CDR3 is TGCGCCAGCAGCTGGGGGACAGGGGAGCAGTTCTTC. The encoded protein is CASSWGTGEQFF.

This clone has just a few counts. The chain couples TRBV6-5 to TRBJ2-7; D unresolved. The CDR3 runs to 13 residues. Trimming shortened V by 6 bases and J by 4 bases, and 13 bases separated the two germline ends. The germline CDR1 and CDR2 sequences are MNHEY and SVGAGI. CDR3 loop: CASRLDEDYEQYF. The CDR3, as DNA: TGTGCCAGCAGGTTAGACGAAGATTACGAGCAGTACTTC.

This clone was observed a handful of times. The rearrangement uses TRBV5-1 and TRBJ2-7; 8 nucleotides line up with TRBD1. V dropped 6 bases and J dropped 7; count of bases not matched to a gene: 15. The germline V gene has CDR1 SGHRS and CDR2 YFSETQ. This CDR3 has 15 amino acids. CDR3 bases: TGCGCCAGCAACCGACAGGGGAGAAAGGAGGAGGAGCAGTACTTC. Translating it yields CASNRQGRKEEEQYF.

The V call is TRBV2, the J call TRBJ1-1, with 7 positions matching TRBD1. Per germline, CDR1 SNHLY and CDR2 FYNNEI. V dropped 9 bases and J dropped 5; count of bases not matched to a gene: 9. This CDR3 has 13 residues. The chain's CDR3 is CASVRQGGTEAFF. The CDR3 DNA reads as TGTGCCAGTGTTAGACAGGGAGGAACTGAAGCTTTCTTT.

The chain carries TRBV4-1 and TRBJ2-6; tentatively, D is TRBD2 (5 bases). Trimming removed 3 bases at V and 0 bases at J, with 18 bases between. Germline V gene lookup returns CDR1 MGHRA and CDR2 YSYEKL. CDR3 length: 19 residues. CDR3 nucleotides: TGCGCCAGCAGCCAGATTCCAGGTGCGGGTAGCTCTGGGGCCAACGTCCTGACTTTC. It is translated as CASSQIPGAGSSGANVLTF.

V and J are TRBV19 and TRBJ2-3; TRBD2 might be the D (7 bases). V was pared by 3 bases and J by 3 bases, with 13 bases between. The CDR3 sequence is 15 residues long. CDR1 is LNHDA and CDR2 is SQIVND in the germline V gene (reference sequence). As DNA, the CDR3 is TGTGCCAGTAGTATCCGGAGGGGGGGGACAGATACGCAGTATTTT. It yields the protein CASSIRRGGTDTQYF. Using reference TRBV19 and TRBJ2-3 for the parts outside the CDR3, the full variable domain is DGGITQSPKYLFRKEGQNVTLSCEQNLNHDAMYWYRQDPGQGLRLIYYSQIVNDFQKGDIAEGYSVSREKKESFPLTVTSAQKNPTAFYLCASSIRRGGTDTQYFGPGTRLTVL.

The rearrangement joins TRBV5-4 to TRBJ1-1; no firm D call. Trimming took 4 bases from V and 4 from J, leaving 8 bases between them. The CDR3 totals 12 residues. CDR1 and CDR2 from the germline V gene are SGHNT and YYREEE (reference sequence). The CDR3 sequence: CASSLGRTEAFF. As DNA, the CDR3 is TGTGCCAGCAGCCTCGGGCGCACTGAAGCTTTCTTT.

The rearrangement links TRBV1 to TRBJ2-3. TRBV1 is designated a pseudogene. The CDR3 runs to 18 residues. Written as DNA, the CDR3 is TGCACCAGCAGCCTCAGACAGAGGTCTAGCACCAGCACAGATACGCAGTATTTT. Residues: CTSSLRQRSSTSTDTQYF.

V gene TRBV12-3 or TRBV12-4 combines with J gene TRBJ2-7, with D perhaps TRBD2 (6 bases). Trimming cost V 5 bases and J 4 bases, with 12 bases left between them. This CDR3 spans 13 amino acids. The CDR3 coding sequence is TGTGCCAGCAGTCCATTGGGACTGTACGAGCAGTACTTC. Its protein is CASSPLGLYEQYF.